This T cell receptor beta chain was obtained from a study of blood T cell repertoires in COVID-19. As for the study in general: PBMCs, B-cell-depleted T cells, or T cells provided the cDNA or gDNA that made up the material.

In its sample, this clone was seen once. The V and J ends lost 5 bases and 2 bases respectively, with 10 bases between them. From germline, CDR1 is SGHTA and CDR2 FQGNSA. This CDR3 is 15 amino acids long. Measured with immunoSEQ multiplex PCR; TCRdb has only the in-frame clones, and not every one. The sample includes roughly 190,000 clones, 82% of them seen just once. The V call is TRBV7-2, the J call TRBJ1-6, with unresolved D. The TCR comes from a woman in her sixties or seventies with COVID-19, enrolled during active disease. The sample consisted of peripheral blood. The CDR3 DNA sequence: TGTGCCAGCAGCCGTGACGGAGCCTATAATTCACCCCTCCACTTT. It specifies CASSRDGAYNSPLHF.